These T cell receptor beta chains were read from a single sample in a study of cytomegalovirus exposure and HLA in healthy donors. Method: immunoSEQ multiplex PCR; TCRdb's copy keeps in-frame clones and lacks some. In the table there are about 150,000 clones, about a tenth of which are singletons. The sample was PBMCs. These receptors were collected from a male donor in good health and CMV-seronegative. CDR3s leave out the opening cysteine and the closing phenylalanine or tryptophan. The D gene is left open where the match is weak.

v_call d_call cdr3_aa
TRBV10-3 TRBD1 AISESRDRDTEAF
TRBV27 - ASSSDRNTEAF
TRBV27 TRBD1 ASSLSPGQGIRYGYT
TRBV28 - ASSFRTAHSNQPQH
TRBV28 TRBD1 ASSRIGQGSGEAF
TRBV7-3 TRBD1 ASSPRDRDYGYT
TRBV28 - ASLELGRGSQPQH
TRBV27 TRBD1 ASRDRGGEKLF
TRBV7-2 - ASSLHQGNEQF
TRBV27 TRBD1 ASSLTPGGPSNQPQH
TRBV7-9 TRBD1 ASSPRRQGVSYNEQF
TRBV6-5 - ASSLGLSSYEQY
TRBV7-2 TRBD1 ASSLSETGRSGELF
TRBV6-1 - ASKTREDTEAF
TRBV7-2 TRBD1 ASSVQGARNQPQH
TRBV28 - ASSSRDSIYNEQF
TRBV15 TRBD1 ATSRTGTGGAYGGNTIY
TRBV11-3 - ASSLDLTGELF
TRBV16 TRBD1 ASSQQGVTYEQY
TRBV7-6 - ASSETGSSYNEQF
TRBV4-3 TRBD1 ASRPDRGAKNIQY
TRBV29-1 TRBD1 SARPDRGEEKLF
TRBV12-5 TRBD1 ASGPGQGASGDTEAF
TRBV18 - ASSPTGSSYEQY
TRBV7-8 - ASEDTSYGYT
TRBV10-3 TRBD2 ASATGTSGRAKDEQF